The 30 T cell receptor beta chains in this list originate from one sample, sequenced in a study of cytomegalovirus exposure and HLA in healthy donors. Sequencing used immunoSEQ multiplex PCR; TCRdb keeps in-frame clones, though not all of them. The sample has 47,000 or so clones, about 90% seen once. The specimen sequenced was PBMCs. These receptors all stem from a young man in good health and CMV-seronegative.

The gene calls are TRBV5-1 and TRBJ2-7, with 8 bases fitting TRBD2. The CDR3 contains 17 residues. J was trimmed by 9 bases and V by 0 bases; bases with no gene match: 17. Germline loops: CDR1 SGHRS, CDR2 YFSETQ. This chain's CDR3 is CASSLGDLAGLDRGQYF. CDR3 coding DNA: TGCGCCAGCAGCTTGGGCGACTTAGCGGGACTTGACCGGGGGCAGTACTTC. The full variable domain, completed using reference TRBV5-1 and TRBJ2-7, is KAGVTQTPRYLIKTRGQQVTLSCSPISGHRSVSWYQQTPGQGLQFLFEYFSETQRNKGNFPGRFSGRQFSNSRSEMNVSTLELGDSALYLCASSLGDLAGLDRGQYFGPGTRLTVT.

V usage is TRBV7-9 and J usage is TRBJ2-1, with a weak D call TRBD2 (6 bases). Trimming took off 1 base at V and 7 bases at J, with 14 bases between the two ends. CDR1 and CDR2 (germline): SEHNR, FQNEAQ (reference sequence). This CDR3 region has 15 residues. CDR3 region: CASSLGFGGRNEQFF. Here the CDR3 DNA reads TGTGCCAGCAGCTTAGGTTTCGGGGGTAGGAATGAGCAGTTCTTC. Full variable domain (outside the CDR3, taken from reference TRBV7-9 and TRBJ2-1): DTGVSQNPRHKITKRGQNVTFRCDPISEHNRLYWYRQTLGQGPEFLTYFQNEAQLEKSRLLSDRFSAERPKGSFSTLEIQRTEQGDSAMYLCASSLGFGGRNEQFFGPGTRLTVL.

J is TRBJ2-7 and V is TRBV29-1, with 8 bases that match TRBD2. The CDR3 is made up of 14 amino acids. Germline V CDR1 and CDR2: SQVTM, ANQGSEA. After removal of 6 bases from V and 2 bases from J, the junction contained 9 bases not matched to a gene. CDR3 residues: CSVGRSGGTYEQYF. The CDR3 DNA reads as TGCAGCGTCGGAAGGAGCGGGGGAACCTACGAGCAGTACTTC.

V is TRBV2 and J is TRBJ2-3; TRBD1 matches at 12 bases. V dropped 7 bases and J dropped 4; count of bases not matched to a gene: 3. The CDR3 extends over 14 amino acids. The germline V gene encodes CDR1 SNHLY and CDR2 FYNNEI. The CDR3 protein is CASKGTGGADTQYF. The CDR3 region has the DNA TGTGCCAGCAAAGGGACAGGGGGCGCAGATACGCAGTATTTT.

CDR3 sequence reads: CASSQGAESGANVLTF. CDR3 sequence (DNA): TGTGCCAGCAGCCAAGGAGCCGAGTCTGGGGCCAACGTCCTGACTTTC. The chain employs TRBV4-2 and TRBJ2-6; D call uncertain. The CDR3 has 16 residues. Trimming took off 1 base at V and 1 base at J, with 8 bases between the two ends. The germline CDR1 and CDR2 sequences are LGHNA and YNFKEQ.

The chain employs TRBV6-5 and TRBJ1-1; D uncertain. Trimming left V 0 bases short and J 0 bases short, with 5 bases between. The V gene's germline CDR1 is MNHEY and CDR2 SVGAGI. The CDR3 loop spans 14 amino acids. Here the CDR3 DNA reads TGTGCCAGCAGTTACTCGAGGTTGAACACTGAAGCTTTCTTT. Protein sequence: CASSYSRLNTEAFF.

The chain carries TRBV2 and TRBJ1-3; a possible D gene is TRBD1 (5 bases). V lost 3 bases and J lost 0, with 12 bases in between. CDR3 length: 16 amino acids. In germline, CDR1 is SNHLY, CDR2 FYNNEI. The CDR3 DNA sequence: TGTGCCAGCAGTGAGACTGGACATCCCTCTGGAAACACCATATATTTT. Amino acids: CASSETGHPSGNTIYF.

This clone has a handful of counts. The chain joins TRBV18 to TRBJ2-7, with 7 bases fitting TRBD2. The junction had 8 bases not matched to a gene; V was cut back by 0 bases and J by 6 bases. This CDR3 spans 15 amino acids. Germline V lookup: CDR1 KGHSH, CDR2 LQKENI. In DNA, the CDR3 is TGTGCCAGCTCACCACCACAGCGGGAAATTCCCGAGCAGTACTTC. Protein sequence: CASSPPQREIPEQYF.

This sequence joins TRBV7-9 and TRBJ1-2, with TRBD1 matching 10 bases. Germline V gives CDR1 SEHNR, CDR2 FQNEAQ (reference sequence). This CDR3 spans 13 amino acids. V gave up 5 bases and J gave up 7 bases; unmatched junction bases: 4. DNA for the CDR3: TGTGCCAGCAGCCGACAGGGGGCTGGTGGCTACACCTTC. Its protein product is CASSRQGAGGYTF.

This clone was detected only a few times. The V and J genes are TRBV5-4 and TRBJ2-1; 8 nucleotides match TRBD1. This CDR3 has 15 residues. CDR1 and CDR2 from the germline V gene are SGHNT and YYREEE (reference sequence). V dropped 0 bases and J dropped 6; count of bases not matched to a gene: 5. Written as DNA, the CDR3 is TGTGCCAGCAGCTTGGAGCGCACAGGGGGCAATGAGCAGTTCTTC. The encoded protein is CASSLERTGGNEQFF.

This chain links TRBV28 with TRBJ2-7; tentative D call: TRBD2 (6 bases). Trimming took off 2 bases at V and 2 bases at J, with 13 bases between the two ends. Germline V gives CDR1 MDHEN, CDR2 SYDVKM. The CDR3 length is 15 residues. Here the CDR3 reads CASSLVRGTPYEQYF. The CDR3 region has the DNA TGTGCCAGCAGTTTAGTCCGCGGGACCCCCTACGAGCAGTACTTC.

This chain links TRBV5-1 with TRBJ2-1, with a tentative D call TRBD1 (6 bases). Trimming removed 0 bases from V and 8 bases from J, with 15 bases in between. The CDR3 consists of 15 residues. CDR1 and CDR2 from the germline V gene are SGHRS and YFSETQ. In DNA form, the CDR3 reads TGCGCCAGCAGCTTGGCACAGGGTGCCTGGGATGAGCAGTTCTTC. Residues: CASSLAQGAWDEQFF.

The chain recombines TRBV10-1 with TRBJ1-5, with D unclear. The CDR3 spans 18 residues. Trimming removed 7 bases from V and 0 bases from J, with 22 bases in between. Germline values: CDR1 WNHNN, CDR2 SYGVQD (reference sequence). CDR3 sequence: CASNRGNLTGYSNQPQHF. The CDR3 DNA reads TGCGCCAGCAATAGAGGGAACCTGACGGGGTATAGCAATCAGCCCCAGCATTTT.

The rearrangement uses TRBV6-4 and TRBJ2-1, with TRBD2 as a possible D gene (5 bases). The CDR3 loop spans 15 amino acids. Germline values: CDR1 MRHNA, CDR2 SNTAGT. The V gene lost 0 bases and the J gene lost 7 bases, with 13 bases spanning the gap. CDR3 residues: CASSDSGGSTNEQFF. CDR3 DNA sequence: TGTGCCAGCAGTGACTCTGGTGGGAGTACGAATGAGCAGTTCTTC.

The chain links TRBV5-1 to TRBJ2-7; 10 nucleotides align to TRBD2. The germline gives CDR1 SGHRS, CDR2 YFSETQ. Trimming removed 4 bases from V and 3 bases from J; junction bases left unmatched: 10. The CDR3 extends over 16 amino acids. The CDR3 reads CASSVRTSGTFYEQYF. The CDR3 DNA reads as TGCGCCAGCAGCGTAAGAACTAGCGGGACTTTCTACGAGCAGTACTTC. Variable domain in full (rest from reference TRBV5-1 and TRBJ2-7): KAGVTQTPRYLIKTRGQQVTLSCSPISGHRSVSWYQQTPGQGLQFLFEYFSETQRNKGNFPGRFSGRQFSNSRSEMNVSTLELGDSALYLCASSVRTSGTFYEQYFGPGTRLTVT.

This clone appeared once. The V call is TRBV6-6, the J call TRBJ1-3; TRBD1 matches 7 bases. V was pared by 5 bases and J by 1 base, with 2 bases of the junction left unmatched. The CDR3 length is 14 residues. In germline, CDR1 is MNHNY, CDR2 SVGAGI (reference sequence). The CDR3 nucleotides read TGTGCCAGCAGTGACAGGGTATCTGGAAACACCATATATTTT. Its protein product is CASSDRVSGNTIYF.

CDR3 region: CASSSTTYEQYF. CDR3 bases: TGTGCCAGCAGTTCGACAACGTACGAGCAGTACTTC. This sequence joins TRBV28 and TRBJ2-7; D remains unclear. This CDR3 region has 12 residues. From germline, CDR1 is MDHEN and CDR2 SYDVKM. Trimming stripped 4 bases from V and 4 bases from J, with 8 bases between.

This clone came up a few times. The chain joins TRBV10-3 to TRBJ1-2; TRBD1 matches at 7 bases. Losses at the gene ends were 7 bases for V and 6 bases for J; bases not matched to a gene: 14. Germline V gene data show CDR1 as ENHRY and CDR2 as SYGVKD. The CDR3 length is 15 residues. This CDR3 is CAITGDSWGFDGYTF. The DNA for the CDR3 is TGTGCCATCACCGGGGACAGTTGGGGGTTCGATGGCTACACCTTC.

This chain joins TRBV25-1 and TRBJ2-1; 9 bases agree with TRBD1. The CDR3 spans 16 residues. Losses at the gene ends were 6 bases for V and 0 bases for J; bases not matched to a gene: 6. Germline CDR1 reads MGHDK; CDR2 reads SYGVNS. The chain's CDR3 is CASRSGTGSSYNEQFF. As DNA, the CDR3 is TGTGCCAGCAGATCCGGGACAGGGAGCTCCTACAATGAGCAGTTCTTC.

The chain employs TRBV19 and TRBJ2-7; D remains ambiguous. V was cut by 2 bases and J by 3 bases, with 14 bases left in between. CDR1 is LNHDA and CDR2 is SQIVND in the germline V gene (reference sequence). This CDR3 is 15 amino acids long. CDR3 region: CASSIKQMVGYEQYF. CDR3 DNA: TGTGCCAGTAGTATAAAACAGATGGTAGGCTACGAGCAGTACTTC.

The chain is built from TRBV7-2 and TRBJ2-7; 7 bases match TRBD2. The CDR3 sequence is 14 residues long. The V gene's germline CDR1 is SGHTA and CDR2 FQGNSA. Trimming at V came to 5 bases and at J to 7 bases, leaving 11 bases not matched to a gene. The CDR3 spells CASSTGPGGGEQYF. CDR3 coding DNA: TGTGCCAGCAGCACCGGACCGGGGGGTGGAGAGCAGTACTTC.

This clone occurred once. V and J are TRBV6-6 and TRBJ1-4, with D possibly TRBD1 on 6 matching bases. The germline gives CDR1 MNHNY, CDR2 SVGAGI (reference sequence). V was pared by 5 bases and J by 5 bases, with 15 bases between. CDR3 length: 15 amino acids. The CDR3 region has the DNA TGTGCCAGCAGTCCCCGGACAGCGAAGAATGAAAAACTGTTTTTT. Its protein is CASSPRTAKNEKLFF.

The chain has TRBV15 and TRBJ2-1; 10 bases fit TRBD2. Germline V gene sequence: CDR1 LNHNV, CDR2 YYDKDF (reference sequence). J lost 6 bases, V lost 5 bases, and 13 bases had no gene match. The CDR3 is made up of 17 amino acids. The CDR3 loop reads CATSREKGLAGVNEQFF. DNA for the CDR3: TGTGCCACCAGCCGTGAAAAAGGGCTAGCGGGAGTCAATGAGCAGTTCTTC. The full variable domain, in which reference TRBV15 and TRBJ2-1 provide the parts outside the CDR3, is DAMVIQNPRYQVTQFGKPVTLSCSQTLNHNVMYWYQQKSSQAPKLLFHYYDKDFNNEADTPDNFQSRRPNTSFCFLDIRSPGLGDTAMYLCATSREKGLAGVNEQFFGPGTRLTVL.

The gene calls are TRBV27 and TRBJ1-5; a possible D gene is TRBD1 (6 bases). Germline-derived CDR1 and CDR2 are MNHEY and SMNVEV (reference sequence). This CDR3 has 13 residues. Trimming removed 5 bases from V and 2 bases from J, with 7 bases in between. The CDR3 spells CASSPGGNQPQHF. DNA of the CDR3: TGTGCCAGCAGTCCAGGGGGCAATCAGCCCCAGCATTTT.

The J gene is TRBJ2-3, the V gene TRBV18; 7 bases line up with TRBD1. Germline CDR1 and CDR2: KGHSH and LQKENI. CDR3 size: 16 residues. V dropped 5 bases and J dropped 2; count of bases not matched to a gene: 10. The CDR3 DNA sequence: TGTGCCAGCTCAACTGGACAGGCAGTCCTCACAGATACGCAGTATTTT. Protein: CASSTGQAVLTDTQYF. The variable domain in full, with the rest retrieved from reference TRBV18 and TRBJ2-3, is NAGVMQNPRHLVRRRGQEARLRCSPMKGHSHVYWYRQLPEEGLKFMVYLQKENIIDESGMPKERFSAEFPKEGPSILRIQQVVRGDSAAYFCASSTGQAVLTDTQYFGPGTRLTVL.

The J gene is TRBJ2-5, the V gene TRBV6-1; 8 positions match TRBD1. The CDR3 spans 13 residues. J gave up 5 bases and V 6 bases, and 5 bases lay outside the gene matches. Germline V gene data show CDR1 as MNHNS and CDR2 as SASEGT. The CDR3 DNA follows: TGTGCCAGCAGGATGACAGGGGATGAGACCCAGTACTTC. Its protein is CASRMTGDETQYF.

The chain has TRBV13 and TRBJ2-4, with 7 bases that match TRBD1. V was clipped by 5 bases and J by 0 bases; unmatched bases: 13. The CDR3 consists of 18 residues. Germline CDR1 is PRHDT and CDR2 is FYEKMQ (reference sequence). This chain's CDR3 is CASSSRDSLTLAKNIQYF. In DNA, the CDR3 is TGTGCCAGCAGCAGCCGGGACAGCCTAACTCTAGCCAAAAACATTCAGTACTTC.

The chain recombines TRBV9 with TRBJ2-5; TRBD2 agrees at 9 bases. Losses at the gene ends were 0 bases for V and 2 bases for J; bases not matched to a gene: 8. Per germline, CDR1 SGDLS and CDR2 YYNGEE. The CDR3 extends over 17 amino acids. Here the CDR3 DNA reads TGTGCCAGCAGCGTAGCGGGTAGCGGGAGTGTTCAAGAGACCCAGTACTTC. This sequence encodes CASSVAGSGSVQETQYF.

J is TRBJ2-7 and V is TRBV27, with 7 bases identical to TRBD1. Trimming took 5 bases from V and 3 from J; bases not matched to a gene: 7. CDR1 is MNHEY and CDR2 is SMNVEV in the germline V gene (reference sequence). This CDR3 contains 14 residues. DNA for the CDR3: TGTGCCAGCAGTACGCGGACAGGAGACTACGAGCAGTACTTC. It specifies CASSTRTGDYEQYF.

V is TRBV7-2 and J is TRBJ1-1, with 7 bases lining up with TRBD1. The germline V gene has CDR1 SGHTA and CDR2 FQGNSA. The CDR3 covers 14 residues. V trimming: 5 bases; J trimming: 5 bases; junction bases outside the gene matches: 8. The CDR3 DNA sequence: TGTGCCAGCAGCATGACAGGGCCTCGGACTGAAGCTTTCTTT. Protein: CASSMTGPRTEAFF.